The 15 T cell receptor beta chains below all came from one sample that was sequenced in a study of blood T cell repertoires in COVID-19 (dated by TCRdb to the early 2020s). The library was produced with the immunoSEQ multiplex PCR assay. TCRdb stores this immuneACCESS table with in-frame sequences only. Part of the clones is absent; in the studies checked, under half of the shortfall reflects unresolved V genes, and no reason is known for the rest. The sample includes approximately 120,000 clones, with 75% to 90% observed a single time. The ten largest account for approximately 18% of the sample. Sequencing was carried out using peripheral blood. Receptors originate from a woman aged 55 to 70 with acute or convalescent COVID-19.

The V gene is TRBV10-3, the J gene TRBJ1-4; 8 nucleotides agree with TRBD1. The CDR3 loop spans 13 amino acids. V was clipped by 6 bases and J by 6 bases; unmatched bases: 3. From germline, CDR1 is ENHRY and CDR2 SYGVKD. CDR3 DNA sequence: TGTGCCATCAGAAACAGGGGGGATGAAAAACTGTTTTTT. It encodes CAIRNRGDEKLFF.

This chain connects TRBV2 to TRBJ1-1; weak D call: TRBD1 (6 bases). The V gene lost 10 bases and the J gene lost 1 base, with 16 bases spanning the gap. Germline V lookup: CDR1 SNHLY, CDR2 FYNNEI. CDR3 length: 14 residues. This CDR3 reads CATQGSPSNTEAFF. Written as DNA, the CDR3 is TGTGCCACCCAGGGGAGTCCTTCGAACACTGAAGCTTTCTTT.

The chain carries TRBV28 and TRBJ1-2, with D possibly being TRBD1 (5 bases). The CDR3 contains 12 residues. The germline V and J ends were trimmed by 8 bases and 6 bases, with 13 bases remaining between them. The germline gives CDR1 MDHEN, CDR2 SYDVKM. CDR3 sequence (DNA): TGTGCCAGCGGACGGGGACTGGATGGCTACACCTTC. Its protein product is CASGRGLDGYTF.

The DNA for the CDR3 is TGTGCCAGCAGCACAGGACAGGGGGCCCAGCCCCAGCATTTT. Translated: CASSTGQGAQPQHF. The chain joins TRBV28 to TRBJ1-5; 11 bases are shared with TRBD1. The V gene end was trimmed by 6 bases and the J gene end by 7 bases; junction bases not matched to a gene: 5. The V gene's germline CDR1 is MDHEN and CDR2 SYDVKM. CDR3 length: 14 amino acids.

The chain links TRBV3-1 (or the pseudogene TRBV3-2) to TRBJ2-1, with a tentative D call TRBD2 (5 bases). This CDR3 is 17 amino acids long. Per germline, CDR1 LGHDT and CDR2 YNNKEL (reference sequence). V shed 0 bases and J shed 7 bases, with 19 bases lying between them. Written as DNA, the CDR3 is TGTGCCAGCAGCCAAGAAGGAGGCGGTTTCCGCGGAAATGAGCAGTTCTTC. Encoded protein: CASSQEGGGFRGNEQFF.

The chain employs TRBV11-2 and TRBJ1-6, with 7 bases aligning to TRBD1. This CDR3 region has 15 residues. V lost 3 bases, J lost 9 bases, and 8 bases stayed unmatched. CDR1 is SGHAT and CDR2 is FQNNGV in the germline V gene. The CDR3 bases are TGTGCCAGCAGCTTTCGGGGGCAGGGGGTTTCACCCCTCCACTTT. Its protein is CASSFRGQGVSPLHF.

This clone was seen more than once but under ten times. CDR3: CASSLFARQGFEQYF. DNA for the CDR3: TGTGCCAGCAGCTTATTCGCGAGACAGGGCTTCGAGCAGTACTTC. This rearrangement joins TRBV7-2 to TRBJ2-7, with TRBD1 identical over 7 bases. This CDR3 region has 15 residues. CDR1 and CDR2 (germline): SGHTA, FQGNSA. The junction had 10 bases not matched to a gene; V was cut back by 2 bases and J by 6 bases.

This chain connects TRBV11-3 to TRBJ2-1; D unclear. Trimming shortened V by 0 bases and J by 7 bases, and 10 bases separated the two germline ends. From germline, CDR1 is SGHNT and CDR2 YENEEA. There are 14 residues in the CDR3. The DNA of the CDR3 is TGTGCCAGCAGCTTAGATCCAGGTCGGAATGAGCAGTTCTTC. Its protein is CASSLDPGRNEQFF.

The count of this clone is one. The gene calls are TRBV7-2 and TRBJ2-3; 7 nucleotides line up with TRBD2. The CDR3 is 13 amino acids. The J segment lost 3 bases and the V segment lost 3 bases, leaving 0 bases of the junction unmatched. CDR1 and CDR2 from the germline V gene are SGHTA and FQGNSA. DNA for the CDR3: TGTGCCAGCAGCTTGCGGGAGACAGATACGCAGTATTTT. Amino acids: CASSLRETDTQYF. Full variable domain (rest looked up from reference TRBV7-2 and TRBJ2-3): GAGVSQSPSNKVTEKGKDVELRCDPISGHTALYWYRQSLGQGLEFLIYFQGNSAPDKSGLPSDRFSAERTGGSVSTLTIQRTQQEDSAVYLCASSLRETDTQYFGPGTRLTVL.

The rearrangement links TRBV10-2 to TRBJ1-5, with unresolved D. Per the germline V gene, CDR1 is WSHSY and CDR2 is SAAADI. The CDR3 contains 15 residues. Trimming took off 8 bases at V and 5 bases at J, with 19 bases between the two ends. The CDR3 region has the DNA TGCGCCAGCGGCAACTGGCCGGGAACCGATCAGCCCCAGCATTTT. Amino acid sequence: CASGNWPGTDQPQHF.

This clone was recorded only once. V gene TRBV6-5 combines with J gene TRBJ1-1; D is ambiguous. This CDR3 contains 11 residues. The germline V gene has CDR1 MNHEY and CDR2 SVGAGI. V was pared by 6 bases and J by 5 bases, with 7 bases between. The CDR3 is CASRGRTEAFF. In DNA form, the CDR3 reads TGTGCCAGCAGGGGCCGGACTGAAGCTTTCTTT.

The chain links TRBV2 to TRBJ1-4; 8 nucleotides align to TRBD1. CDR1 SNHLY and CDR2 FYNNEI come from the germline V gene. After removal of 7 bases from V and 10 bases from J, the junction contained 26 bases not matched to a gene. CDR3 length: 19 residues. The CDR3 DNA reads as TGTGCCAGCACGGCTTGGGAAGTCCGGGACAGGCCTTTAGGGGGAAAACTGTTTTTT. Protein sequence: CASTAWEVRDRPLGGKLFF.

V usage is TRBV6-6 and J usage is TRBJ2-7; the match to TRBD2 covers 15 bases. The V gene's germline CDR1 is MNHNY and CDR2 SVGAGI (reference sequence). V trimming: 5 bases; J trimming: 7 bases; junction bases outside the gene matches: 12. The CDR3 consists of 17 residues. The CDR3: CASSPPGLAGGPKEQYF. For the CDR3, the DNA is TGTGCCAGCAGTCCGCCGGGACTAGCGGGAGGCCCGAAGGAGCAGTACTTC.

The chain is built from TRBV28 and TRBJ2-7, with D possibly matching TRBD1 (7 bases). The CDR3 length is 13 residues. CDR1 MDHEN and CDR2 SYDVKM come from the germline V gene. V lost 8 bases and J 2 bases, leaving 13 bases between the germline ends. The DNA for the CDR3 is TGTGCCAGCGGAGGGGGCCCCACCTACGAGCAGTACTTC. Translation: CASGGGPTYEQYF.

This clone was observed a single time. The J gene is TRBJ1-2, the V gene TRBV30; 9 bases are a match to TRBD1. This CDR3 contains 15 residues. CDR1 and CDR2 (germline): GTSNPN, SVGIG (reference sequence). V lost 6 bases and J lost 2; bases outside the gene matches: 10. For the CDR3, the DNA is TGTGCCTGCTATACTTGGACAGGGGACAACTATGGCTACACCTTC. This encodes CACYTWTGDNYGYTF.